The 20 T cell receptor beta chains below were found in one sample sequenced in a study of cytomegalovirus exposure and HLA in healthy donors. PCR amplification relied on 60 Vbeta primers (plus 13 Jbeta primers). The protocol was immunoSEQ multiplex PCR, while the TCRdb copy is restricted to in-frame clones and leaves out a portion. The sample has about 160,000 clones; around 78% are singletons. Sequencing was done on a sample of PBMCs. The receptors here all came from a woman between 40 and 50 years old in good health and CMV-seronegative.

The CDR3: CASSWGIVDRVGETQYF. Here the CDR3 DNA reads TGTGCCAGCAGCTGGGGGATAGTGGACAGGGTAGGAGAGACCCAGTACTTC. The genes are TRBV5-5 and TRBJ2-5; 8 bases line up with TRBD1. V lost 3 bases, J lost 4 bases, and 14 bases stayed unmatched. CDR1 and CDR2 (germline): SGHKS, YYEKEE (reference sequence). The CDR3 has 17 amino acids.

The V gene is TRBV6-5, the J gene TRBJ2-7; the match to TRBD2 covers 7 bases. The J segment lost 7 bases and the V segment lost 7 bases, leaving 10 bases of the junction unmatched. Germline V gives CDR1 MNHEY, CDR2 SVGAGI. The CDR3 sequence is 13 residues long. The CDR3 sequence is CASKGTTRREQYF. CDR3 coding DNA: TGTGCCAGCAAAGGGACTACCCGGCGTGAGCAGTACTTC.

The J gene is TRBJ2-5, the V gene TRBV7-9, with D possibly matching TRBD1 (6 bases). The V gene lost 2 bases and the J gene lost 5 bases, with 15 bases spanning the gap. The CDR3 covers 15 residues. Germline V gene sequence: CDR1 SEHNR, CDR2 FQNEAQ (reference sequence). CDR3: CASSLWQGQGETQYF. Written as DNA, the CDR3 is TGTGCCAGCAGCTTATGGCAGGGACAAGGGGAGACCCAGTACTTC.

V and J are TRBV6-1 and TRBJ1-5; 9 bases map to TRBD1. CDR1 MNHNS and CDR2 SASEGT come from the germline V gene. V was clipped by 1 base and J by 7 bases; unmatched bases: 8. The CDR3 is 16 residues long. CDR3 coding DNA: TGTGCCAGCAGTGAAGAGGGGACAGGGCGTAGGCAGCCCCAGCATTTT. This sequence encodes CASSEEGTGRRQPQHF.

This chain links TRBV19 with TRBJ1-2, with 9 positions matching TRBD1. V lost 9 bases to trimming and J lost 2 bases; unmatched junction nucleotides: 13. Germline V lookup: CDR1 LNHDA, CDR2 SQIVND (reference sequence). The CDR3 totals 16 residues. The CDR3 here is CASHDPGQGSNYGYTF. CDR3 coding DNA: TGTGCCAGCCACGATCCGGGACAGGGATCGAACTATGGCTACACCTTC.

This clone turned up a few times. The rearrangement uses TRBV19 and TRBJ1-2; D is perhaps TRBD1 (5 bases). V was clipped by 0 bases and J by 5 bases, with 10 bases between them. From germline, CDR1 is LNHDA and CDR2 SQIVND (reference sequence). This CDR3 is built from 14 residues. CDR3 sequence reads: CASSIDARQYGYTF. In nucleotides, the CDR3 is TGTGCCAGTAGTATAGATGCCAGACAGTATGGCTACACCTTC.

This chain uses TRBV11-2 with TRBJ2-7; tentatively, D is TRBD2 (6 bases). Germline V gives CDR1 SGHAT, CDR2 FQNNGV. The germline V and J ends were trimmed by 5 bases and 0 bases, with 17 bases remaining between them. The CDR3 sequence is 16 residues long. The CDR3 spells CASSPRLVSLSYEQYF. For the CDR3, the DNA is TGTGCCAGCAGCCCTCGACTAGTCTCCCTCTCCTACGAGCAGTACTTC.

This CDR3 is CASSGANTGELFF. For the CDR3, the DNA is TGTGCCAGCAGTGGAGCCAACACCGGGGAGCTGTTTTTT. The chain has TRBV27 and TRBJ2-2; no clear D gene. V dropped 5 bases and J dropped 2 bases, with 6 bases sitting between them. Per the germline V gene, CDR1 is MNHEY and CDR2 is SMNVEV (reference sequence). There are 13 residues in the CDR3.

The J gene is TRBJ1-3, the V gene TRBV5-4; D gene ambiguous. Germline V CDR1 and CDR2: SGHNT, YYREEE (reference sequence). The CDR3 sequence is 13 residues long. V lost 1 base to trimming and J lost 4 bases, with 6 bases between them. Here the CDR3 DNA reads TGTGCCAGCAGCTTGAGGGAGGGAAACACCATATATTTT. Residues: CASSLREGNTIYF.

V and J are TRBV4-2 and TRBJ1-4, with a weak D call TRBD1 (5 bases). From germline, CDR1 is LGHNA and CDR2 YNFKEQ. Trimming removed 3 bases at V and 5 bases at J, with 19 bases between. The CDR3 contains 17 residues. DNA for the CDR3: TGTGCCAGCAGCCAGGACGGATCCGGGGGGGGGAATGAAAAACTGTTTTTT. Translation: CASSQDGSGGGNEKLFF.

This clone was picked up a small number of times. The chain is built from TRBV10-1 and TRBJ1-6; D is undetermined. Trimming cost V 2 bases and J 8 bases, with 7 bases left between them. CDR1 WNHNN and CDR2 SYGVQD come from the germline V gene (reference sequence). The CDR3 consists of 13 residues. The CDR3 sequence is CASSEERDSPLHF. In DNA, the CDR3 is TGCGCCAGCAGTGAGGAGCGGGATTCACCCCTCCACTTT.

This rearrangement joins TRBV5-8 to TRBJ1-2, with a possible D match to TRBD1 (6 bases). The CDR3 is 12 residues long. CDR1 is SGHTS, CDR2 YDEGEE, per germline. Trimming cost V 4 bases and J 5 bases, with 9 bases left between them. CDR3 nucleotides: TGTGCCAGCAGCCGGGACAAGTATGGCTACACCTTC. Residues: CASSRDKYGYTF.

This chain uses TRBV6-5 with TRBJ1-1, with D tentatively TRBD1 (5 bases). Trimming removed 7 bases from V and 4 bases from J, with 16 bases in between. The CDR3 loop spans 14 amino acids. CDR1 and CDR2 from the germline V gene are MNHEY and SVGAGI. Written as DNA, the CDR3 is TGTGCCAGCAATCTCATGCAGGGAGGCACTGAAGCTTTCTTT. Residues: CASNLMQGGTEAFF.

This clone was seen a single time. V gene TRBV10-1 combines with J gene TRBJ2-7; 10 bases are a match to TRBD1. V shed 6 bases and J 5 bases; nucleotides not matched to a gene: 10. CDR3 length: 15 amino acids. The germline V gene encodes CDR1 WNHNN and CDR2 SYGVQD (reference sequence). CDR3 nucleotide sequence: TGCGCCAGCAGCGAAGCCGGGACAGGGGATGACGAGCAGTACTTC. Amino acid sequence: CASSEAGTGDDEQYF.

This clone was seen a handful of times. The chain couples TRBV6-1 to TRBJ2-3, with D uncertain. The CDR3 has 15 residues. In germline, CDR1 is MNHNS, CDR2 SASEGT. Trimming removed 3 bases from V and 2 bases from J, with 12 bases in between. In nucleotides, the CDR3 is TGTGCCAGCAGTGACGTTGGTCAGTCCACAGATACGCAGTATTTT. Its translation is CASSDVGQSTDTQYF.

This chain's CDR3 is CASSERRVVDTQYF. DNA for the CDR3: TGCGCCAGCAGCGAGAGGCGGGTCGTTGATACGCAGTATTTT. The chain couples TRBV5-1 to TRBJ2-3; D is possibly TRBD2 (5 bases). There are 14 residues in the CDR3. CDR1 and CDR2 (germline): SGHRS, YFSETQ. With 4 bases removed from V and 6 bases from J, the gap between germline ends came to 15 bases.

V usage is TRBV5-4 and J usage is TRBJ1-6, with D maybe TRBD1 (6 bases). CDR1 SGHNT and CDR2 YYREEE come from the germline V gene (reference sequence). This CDR3 is built from 17 residues. V gave up 4 bases and J gave up 4 bases, with 18 bases separating them. The CDR3 DNA follows: TGTGCCAGCAGCGAACAGGGCAGGGACTATTATAATTCACCCCTCCACTTT. Its protein product is CASSEQGRDYYNSPLHF.

This clone was recorded only once. The rearrangement joins TRBV19 to TRBJ2-3; D is perhaps TRBD1 (6 bases). Germline V gene data show CDR1 as LNHDA and CDR2 as SQIVND (reference sequence). The ends were cut back, 5 bases at V and 2 bases at J, with 14 bases in the middle. The CDR3 runs to 15 residues. The DNA for the CDR3 is TGTGCCAGTAGTGAGAACAGGGAATACACAGATACGCAGTATTTT. Its translation: CASSENREYTDTQYF. Filled out from reference TRBV19 and TRBJ2-3, the complete variable domain reads DGGITQSPKYLFRKEGQNVTLSCEQNLNHDAMYWYRQDPGQGLRLIYYSQIVNDFQKGDIAEGYSVSREKKESFPLTVTSAQKNPTAFYLCASSENREYTDTQYFGPGTRLTVL.

The chain uses TRBV18 and TRBJ2-7; possibly TRBD2 for D (6 bases). CDR1 and CDR2 (germline): KGHSH, LQKENI. Trimming cost V 2 bases and J 4 bases, with 15 bases left between them. The CDR3 is 15 amino acids. CDR3 DNA: TGTGCCAGCTCACCAGTTGGGGGGAAAAAGTACGAGCAGTACTTC. It yields the protein CASSPVGGKKYEQYF.

The rearrangement joins TRBV9 to TRBJ2-7, with 8 nucleotides matching TRBD1. Losses at the gene ends were 2 bases for V and 6 bases for J; bases not matched to a gene: 4. Germline CDR1 and CDR2: SGDLS and YYNGEE. This CDR3 has 13 amino acids. DNA of the CDR3: TGTGCCAGCAGCGTCCAGGACAGGGCCGAGCAGTACTTC. This translates into CASSVQDRAEQYF.